A single sample gave rise to the 26 T cell receptor beta chains below, sequenced in a study of blood T cell repertoires in COVID-19. Clones were sequenced by immunoSEQ multiplex PCR, and TCRdb holds only the in-frame ones, with some missing. The table shows 110,000 or so clones, with around 86% occurring only once. Sequencing was performed on peripheral blood. All receptors derive from a man aged 80 or over with acute or convalescent COVID-19.

The rearrangement joins TRBV10-2 to TRBJ2-3; D is possibly TRBD1 (6 bases). This CDR3 region has 14 residues. The V end lost 0 bases, the J end lost 8 bases, and 12 bases lay between the germline ends. CDR1 and CDR2 (germline): WSHSY, SAAADI. CDR3 residues: CASSESGQGFTQYF. The DNA for the CDR3 is TGCGCCAGCAGTGAGTCCGGGCAGGGGTTTACGCAGTATTTT.

The chain combines TRBV6-5 with TRBJ1-4; no clear D. V lost 5 bases to trimming and J lost 5 bases, with 9 bases between them. The length of the CDR3 is 13 residues. Germline-derived CDR1 and CDR2 are MNHEY and SVGAGI. Here the CDR3 reads CASSRRQNEKLFF. The CDR3, as DNA: TGTGCCAGCAGTCGACGACAAAATGAAAAACTGTTTTTT.

The J gene is TRBJ1-2, the V gene TRBV28; the D gene is possibly TRBD1 (5 bases). The length of the CDR3 is 14 residues. Germline V gives CDR1 MDHEN, CDR2 SYDVKM. Deletions cut 4 bases from V and 6 bases from J, with 15 bases between. CDR3 amino acids: CASSSPSTGDGYTF. Here the CDR3 DNA reads TGTGCCAGCAGTTCCCCCTCAACAGGCGATGGCTACACCTTC.

V usage is TRBV5-5 and J usage is TRBJ1-3; D uncertain. Germline CDR1 reads SGHKS; CDR2 reads YYEKEE (reference sequence). This CDR3 region has 13 residues. Trimming cost V 0 bases and J 4 bases, with 5 bases left between them. CDR3 amino acids: CASSLAGGNTIYF. DNA for the CDR3: TGTGCCAGCAGCTTGGCCGGGGGAAACACCATATATTTT.

The chain recombines TRBV5-5 with TRBJ1-6; D not certain. Germline CDR1 and CDR2: SGHKS and YYEKEE (reference sequence). The CDR3 consists of 15 residues. The V and J ends lost 4 bases and 7 bases respectively, with 15 bases between them. Written as DNA, the CDR3 is TGTGCCAGCAGCGAGGGTTATCAAGGGAATTCACCCCTCCACTTT. This gives the protein CASSEGYQGNSPLHF.

This clone appeared once. The genes are TRBV6-5 and TRBJ1-1, with D perhaps TRBD1 (5 bases). The V end lost 6 bases, the J end lost 8 bases, and 16 bases lay between the germline ends. The CDR3 extends over 13 amino acids. CDR1 and CDR2 (germline): MNHEY, SVGAGI. For the CDR3, the DNA is TGTGCCAGCAGCCCCCGGGAGGGGAAGGAAGCTTTCTTT. Protein: CASSPREGKEAFF.

The chain carries TRBV7-8 and TRBJ1-2; the match to TRBD1 covers 7 bases. The CDR3 sequence is 15 residues long. With V trimmed by 1 base and J by 3 bases, 5 bases remained unmatched. Germline values: CDR1 SGHVS, CDR2 FQNEAQ. The CDR3 bases are TGTGCCAGCAGCTTAGAAGGGGGCGCGTACTATGGCTACACCTTC. Its translation: CASSLEGGAYYGYTF.

A note on this clone: Other nucleotide sequences in the sample specify the same CDR3. V gene TRBV29-1 combines with J gene TRBJ2-5; 8 positions match TRBD1. Germline values: CDR1 SQVTM, CDR2 ANQGSEA. The CDR3 extends over 12 amino acids. Trimming took 6 bases from V and 1 from J; bases not matched to a gene: 1. CDR3 in DNA: TGCAGCGTCGACAGGGGCCAAGAGACCCAGTACTTC. Protein product: CSVDRGQETQYF.

The chain recombines TRBV18 with TRBJ2-2, with D possibly matching TRBD1 (5 bases). The CDR3 is 16 amino acids. V shed 0 bases and J shed 2 bases, with 10 bases lying between them. From germline, CDR1 is KGHSH and CDR2 LQKENI. The CDR3 region is CASSPPSTVNTGELFF. The CDR3 DNA follows: TGTGCCAGCTCACCACCCTCGACAGTAAACACCGGGGAGCTGTTTTTT.

This clone was seen once. The chain employs TRBV5-1 and TRBJ2-6; perhaps TRBD1 as D (5 bases). Germline V lookup: CDR1 SGHRS, CDR2 YFSETQ. The V end was cut by 0 bases, the J end by 0 bases, with 7 bases between. The CDR3 contains 16 residues. The CDR3 DNA is TGCGCCAGCAGCTTGGACAGGCCCTCTGGGGCCAACGTCCTGACTTTC. Translation: CASSLDRPSGANVLTF.

The V call is TRBV9, the J call TRBJ1-2; TRBD1 might be the D (6 bases). CDR3 length: 15 amino acids. The germline V and J ends were trimmed by 4 bases and 0 bases, with 13 bases remaining between them. Germline V gene data show CDR1 as SGDLS and CDR2 as YYNGEE. The CDR3, as DNA: TGTGCCAGCAGCCAAGGAGGGGGGGCTAACTATGGCTACACCTTC. Translating it yields CASSQGGGANYGYTF.

The V gene is TRBV18, the J gene TRBJ2-7, with TRBD2 matching over 11 bases. The CDR3 extends over 16 amino acids. Germline CDR1 is KGHSH and CDR2 is LQKENI. J gave up 0 bases and V 4 bases, and 5 bases lay outside the gene matches. CDR3 nucleotides: TGTGCCAGCTCACTGACGACTAGCGGGGTCTCCTACGAGCAGTACTTC. It is translated as CASSLTTSGVSYEQYF.

The V call is TRBV6-5, the J call TRBJ2-7, with 8 bases that match TRBD2. The V segment lost 2 bases and the J segment 1 base; nucleotides outside the gene matches: 4. The CDR3 is 15 amino acids. Germline-derived CDR1 and CDR2 are MNHEY and SVGAGI. The CDR3 region is CASSYGSGRSYEQYF. The CDR3 DNA reads TGTGCCAGCAGTTACGGGAGCGGGAGATCCTACGAGCAGTACTTC.

This chain connects TRBV20-1 to TRBJ2-2; D possibly corresponds to TRBD1 (6 bases). V was shortened by 3 bases and J by 0 bases, with 11 bases between the two germline ends. The CDR3 sequence is 15 residues long. Germline lookup yields CDR1 DFQATT and CDR2 SNEGSKA (reference sequence). The CDR3 region has the DNA TGCAGTGCTAGTCAGGGGCTAACGAACACCGGGGAGCTGTTTTTT. Translation gives CSASQGLTNTGELFF.

The chain uses TRBV14 and TRBJ2-2, with 12 nucleotides matching TRBD2. CDR3 length equals 22 residues. The germline CDR1 and CDR2 sequences are SGHDN and FVKESK. V shed 0 bases, J shed 0 bases, and the junction held 14 bases outside the gene matches. CDR3 coding DNA: TGTGCCAGCAGCCAAGACATAACTACTAGCGGGAGGTTACAAGCGAACACCGGGGAGCTGTTTTTT. Encoded protein: CASSQDITTSGRLQANTGELFF.

The table lists this clone with a few counts. The V call is TRBV4-2, the J call TRBJ2-1, with TRBD2 matching over 8 bases. The CDR3 is made up of 15 amino acids. The trim removed 4 bases at V and 4 bases at J, leaving 6 bases unmatched. Germline-derived CDR1 and CDR2 are LGHNA and YNFKEQ. CDR3 bases: TGTGCCAGCAGCCCCGGACTAGCTGCTTACAATGAGCAGTTCTTC. Translated: CASSPGLAAYNEQFF.

This chain joins TRBV7-8 and TRBJ2-1; 9 bases are a match to TRBD1. The CDR3 is made up of 15 amino acids. Germline CDR1 SGHVS, CDR2 FQNEAQ. V trimming: 5 bases; J trimming: 7 bases; junction bases outside the gene matches: 9. Here the CDR3 DNA reads TGTGCCAGCAGCATGACCGGGACAGGGACTAATGAGCAGTTCTTC. Translated, it gives CASSMTGTGTNEQFF.

The V gene is TRBV18, the J gene TRBJ1-2; tentative D call: TRBD1 (5 bases). V gave up 3 bases and J gave up 2 bases, with 13 bases separating them. This CDR3 has 15 residues. Germline V gene sequence: CDR1 KGHSH, CDR2 LQKENI. The CDR3 loop reads CASSPSGLSNYGYTF. CDR3 DNA sequence: TGTGCCAGCTCACCCTCGGGACTCTCCAACTATGGCTACACCTTC.

The rearrangement links TRBV5-5 to TRBJ2-7, with TRBD2 matching 13 bases. CDR1 is SGHKS and CDR2 is YYEKEE in the germline V gene (reference sequence). V trimming: 5 bases; J trimming: 6 bases; junction bases outside the gene matches: 8. The CDR3 is 15 residues long. CDR3 protein: CASSPRTSGSGEQYF. CDR3 nucleotides: TGTGCCAGCAGTCCTCGGACTAGCGGGAGTGGCGAGCAGTACTTC.

The V gene is TRBV9, the J gene TRBJ2-6, with TRBD2 identical over 7 bases. Germline values: CDR1 SGDLS, CDR2 YYNGEE. The CDR3 is made up of 17 amino acids. The CDR3 DNA is TGTCCCCGCTATGGGGGGGGACTCGCCTCTGGGGCCAACGTCCTGACTTTC. It codes for CPRYGGGLASGANVLTF. Filled out from reference TRBV9 and TRBJ2-6, the complete variable domain reads DSGVTQTPKHLITATGQRVTLRCSPRSGDLSVYWYQQSLDQGLQFLIQYYNGEERAKGNILERFSAQQFPDLHSELNLSSLELGDSALYFCPRYGGGLASGANVLTFGAGSRLTVL.

The V gene is TRBV5-1, the J gene TRBJ2-7, with TRBD2 matching over 9 bases. This CDR3 spans 14 amino acids. Trimming cost V 4 bases and J 7 bases; bases outside gene matches: 9. CDR1 SGHRS and CDR2 YFSETQ come from the germline V gene. CDR3 loop: CASSPLLAGWEQYF. CDR3 in DNA: TGCGCCAGCAGCCCCCTACTAGCGGGCTGGGAGCAGTACTTC.

In this sample, this clone turned up a few times. The gene calls are TRBV4-2 and TRBJ1-3, with 9 bases that match TRBD1. V was clipped by 2 bases and J by 7 bases; unmatched bases: 12. Germline V gene data show CDR1 as LGHNA and CDR2 as YNFKEQ. This CDR3 contains 17 residues. CDR3 in DNA: TGTGCCAGCAGCCAATTTTCCAGGACAGGGGTTGGTAACACCATATATTTT. The encoded protein is CASSQFSRTGVGNTIYF.

This clone was counted a few times. The V call is TRBV6-2 or TRBV6-3, the J call TRBJ1-2, with TRBD1 matching 8 bases. This CDR3 is built from 14 residues. Germline V gives CDR1 MNHEY, CDR2 SVGEGT. Losses at the gene ends were 3 bases for V and 7 bases for J; bases not matched to a gene: 7. The CDR3 DNA reads as TGTGCCAGCAGTTATTACGGACAGGGAACTGGCTACACCTTC. This gives the protein CASSYYGQGTGYTF.

CDR3 sequence reads: CASSGGQGSWTNVLTF. The CDR3 region has the DNA TGTGCCAGCAGCGGGGGACAGGGTTCTTGGACCAACGTCCTGACTTTC. The J gene is TRBJ2-6, the V gene TRBV2; TRBD1 agrees at 9 bases. Germline assignment: CDR1 SNHLY and CDR2 FYNNEI. Losses at the gene ends were 6 bases for V and 8 bases for J; bases not matched to a gene: 11. CDR3 length: 16 amino acids.

This chain links TRBV4-1 with TRBJ2-3, with a tentative D call TRBD2 (6 bases). V dropped 0 bases and J dropped 2 bases, with 15 bases sitting between them. This CDR3 is 17 amino acids long. CDR1 is MGHRA and CDR2 is YSYEKL in the germline V gene. The CDR3 coding sequence is TGCGCCAGCAGCCAAGAAGGGCCCCGGGGGAACACAGATACGCAGTATTTT. This sequence encodes CASSQEGPRGNTDTQYF.

The gene calls are TRBV29-1 and TRBJ2-3; TRBD2 matches 7 bases. Trimming cost V 6 bases and J 1 base; bases outside gene matches: 7. Germline CDR1 reads SQVTM; CDR2 reads ANQGSEA. The CDR3 extends over 14 amino acids. CDR3 residues: CSVASGVGTDTQYF. In nucleotides, the CDR3 is TGCAGCGTGGCCAGCGGGGTGGGCACAGATACGCAGTATTTT.